A selection of T cell receptor beta chains follows, all from one sample in a study of blood T cells in healthy people across ages. MiXCR, run by TCRdb on the 5' RACE reads, gives a single entry per CDR3 protein. The sample comprises about 570,000 distinct CDR3 sequences, roughly a quarter of which are singletons, and less than 20% rests with the top ten. Sequenced sample: blood. The receptors were gathered from a woman in her seventies in good health. The CDR3 runs from the conserved cysteine through the conserved F or W. A D gene is named only where the DNA matches it firmly. Some rows mark clone size as missing; the rest say once, few, many or name a class of expanded clone.

v_call: TRBV7-9
clone_size: .
d_call: TRBD1
j_call: TRBJ2-7
cdr3_aa: CASSLGDRATHYEQYF
cdr3_nt: TGTGCCAGCAGCTTAGGTGACAGGGCAACCCACTACGAGCAGTACTTC

v_call: TRBV29-1
clone_size: .
d_call: TRBD1
j_call: TRBJ2-7
cdr3_aa: CSVQKNRGSSYEQYF
cdr3_nt: TGCAGCGTCCAAAAGAACAGGGGAAGCTCCTACGAGCAGTACTTC

v_call: TRBV20-1
clone_size: .
d_call: TRBD1
j_call: TRBJ1-5
cdr3_aa: CSAFTDRGISNPPQHF
cdr3_nt: TGCAGTGCTTTTACCGACAGGGGAATTAGCAACCCGCCCCAGCATTTT

v_call: TRBV6-2/TRBV6-3
clone_size: few
d_call: .
j_call: TRBJ2-2
cdr3_aa: CASVDFGTLPNTGELFF
cdr3_nt: TGTGCCAGCGTAGATTTCGGGACACTCCCGAACACCGGGGAGCTGTTTTTT

v_call: TRBV6-2/TRBV6-3
clone_size: once
d_call: .
j_call: TRBJ2-4
cdr3_aa: CASRPVGNPREYF
cdr3_nt: TGTGCCAGCAGGCCCGTAGGGAATCCTCGAGAGTACTTC

v_call: TRBV19
clone_size: .
d_call: TRBD1
j_call: TRBJ2-1
cdr3_aa: CASSRTGTGFWDEQFF
cdr3_nt: TGTGCCAGTAGTCGTACCGGGACAGGATTTTGGGATGAGCAGTTCTTC

v_call: TRBV7-9
clone_size: .
d_call: .
j_call: TRBJ2-7
cdr3_aa: CASTRSRGPYEQYF
cdr3_nt: TGTGCCAGCACCCGGTCCAGGGGCCCCTACGAGCAGTACTTC

v_call: TRBV12-3/TRBV12-4
clone_size: .
d_call: TRBD2
j_call: TRBJ2-1
cdr3_aa: CASSFWGGQNEQFF
cdr3_nt: TGTGCCAGCAGTTTTTGGGGGGGTCAGAATGAGCAGTTCTTC

v_call: TRBV7-2
clone_size: .
d_call: .
j_call: TRBJ2-5
cdr3_aa: CASMGQETQYF
cdr3_nt: TGTGCCAGCATGGGCCAAGAGACCCAGTACTTC

v_call: TRBV5-1
clone_size: .
d_call: .
j_call: TRBJ2-5
cdr3_aa: CASSYAANRGGRETQYF
cdr3_nt: TGCGCCAGCAGTTACGCGGCGAACAGGGGAGGTAGGGAGACCCAGTACTTC